This TCR beta chain was retrieved from a study of T-cell memory formation after mild COVID-19. This clonotype was recorded at least ten times. Germline-derived CDR1 and CDR2 are SGHAT and FQNNGV. Deletions cut 4 bases from V and 2 bases from J, with 1 base between. This CDR3 region has 11 residues. TCRdb re-called the 5' RACE reads with MiXCR, one entry per CDR3 protein. The sample has tens of thousands of distinct CDR3 sequences, about 15% seen once. Source material: PBMCs or a T cell subset sorted from them (not recorded which). This clonotype was sampled from a man aged 18 to 35 who had mild COVID-19 (a few samples of this study predate the infection). Cell type and time point are not known. This chain joins TRBV11-2 and TRBJ2-3, with D unclear. The CDR3 loop reads CASSSTDTQYF. CDR3 in DNA: TGTGCCAGCAGCTCCACAGATACGCAGTATTTT.